A single sample is the source of the 20 T cell receptor beta chains below, sequenced in a study of T-cell memory formation after mild COVID-19. One entry per CDR3 protein results from TCRdb running MiXCR on the 5' RACE reads. The repertoire includes a few hundred thousand distinct CDR3 sequences, 19% of them detected once, and around 21% sits in the top ten. Material: PBMCs or a T cell subset sorted from them (not recorded which). These receptors came from a young man who had mild COVID-19 (a few samples of this study predate the infection). Cell type and time point are not known.

Only a few counts were recorded for this clonotype. The V gene is TRBV6-1, the J gene TRBJ1-2, with D unclear. Germline V gene lookup returns CDR1 MNHNS and CDR2 SASEGT. The V end lost 10 bases, the J end lost 7 bases, and 22 bases lay between the germline ends. The CDR3 is made up of 14 amino acids. Here the CDR3 DNA reads TGTGCCACCATGTCCCTACGCGGCGTGGGTGGCTACACCTTC. Encoded protein: CATMSLRGVGGYTF.

This clonotype was detected a few times. The chain combines TRBV7-9 with TRBJ2-5, with D possibly matching TRBD2 (6 bases). The CDR3 totals 14 residues. Germline lookup yields CDR1 SEHNR and CDR2 FQNEAQ (reference sequence). V dropped 5 bases and J dropped 5 bases, with 15 bases sitting between them. The CDR3, as DNA: TGTGCCAGCAGCCTCCGGGTCCGGGAGGAGACCCAGTACTTC. Amino acid sequence: CASSLRVREETQYF.

This chain uses TRBV6-5 with TRBJ2-5; weak D call: TRBD2 (5 bases). Germline V gene data show CDR1 as MNHEY and CDR2 as SVGAGI. Trimming removed 2 bases from V and 5 bases from J, with 15 bases in between. This CDR3 has 15 residues. CDR3 nucleotide sequence: TGTGCCAGCAGTTACAGTTTACGGGGAGTGGAGACCCAGTACTTC. Residues: CASSYSLRGVETQYF.

The chain has TRBV25-1 and TRBJ1-1; maybe TRBD1 (5 bases). This CDR3 region has 16 residues. CDR1 and CDR2 (germline): MGHDK, SYGVNS. V lost 5 bases, J lost 6 bases, and 22 bases lay in between. In DNA, the CDR3 is TGTGCCAGCAGTAACCCGCCGGGGACGGCGGGGTCTGAAGCTTTCTTT. This encodes CASSNPPGTAGSEAFF.

This clonotype was picked up a small number of times. The rearrangement joins TRBV7-9 to TRBJ2-2; a possible D gene is TRBD2 (6 bases). V lost 4 bases to trimming and J lost 5 bases, with 14 bases between them. Germline lookup yields CDR1 SEHNR and CDR2 FQNEAQ (reference sequence). The CDR3 sequence is 15 residues long. CDR3 protein: CASSSGTPYTGELFF. CDR3 coding DNA: TGTGCCAGCAGCTCCGGGACTCCTTATACCGGGGAGCTGTTTTTT.

The chain has TRBV5-1 and TRBJ1-4, with TRBD1 matching 9 bases. V lost 4 bases, J lost 8 bases, and 9 bases stayed unmatched. This CDR3 region has 15 residues. Germline loops: CDR1 SGHRS, CDR2 YFSETQ. The CDR3, as DNA: TGCGCCAGCAGCACCGCGACAGGGGGTTACGAAAAACTGTTTTTT. Protein product: CASSTATGGYEKLFF.

This clonotype was observed a handful of times. The chain employs TRBV25-1 and TRBJ2-5; 10 bases line up with TRBD1. The CDR3 runs 14 residues. CDR1 is MGHDK and CDR2 is SYGVNS in the germline V gene. After removal of 6 bases from V and 6 bases from J, the junction contained 7 bases not matched to a gene. CDR3 protein: CASSGTGALKTQYF. As DNA, the CDR3 is TGTGCCAGCAGCGGGACAGGGGCCCTAAAGACCCAGTACTTC.

V usage is TRBV13 and J usage is TRBJ1-6, with D tentatively TRBD1 (5 bases). CDR3 length: 15 amino acids. From germline, CDR1 is PRHDT and CDR2 FYEKMQ (reference sequence). The ends were cut back, 4 bases at V and 10 bases at J, with 17 bases in the middle. The CDR3, as DNA: TGTGCCAGCAGCTCTGGGACGGACCCCGGATCACCCCTCCACTTT. Its protein is CASSSGTDPGSPLHF.

This clonotype was picked up a small number of times. The chain uses TRBV7-2 and TRBJ2-7, with 8 bases lining up with TRBD1. The trim removed 5 bases at V and 0 bases at J, leaving 6 bases unmatched. CDR3 length: 15 residues. CDR1 and CDR2 from the germline V gene are SGHTA and FQGNSA. CDR3 sequence reads: CASSPRQGSSYEQYV. DNA of the CDR3: TGTGCCAGCAGCCCTAGACAGGGGAGCTCCTACGAGCAGTACGTC.

The rearrangement uses TRBV3-1 and TRBJ2-3; 8 nucleotides align to TRBD1. CDR1 is LGHDT and CDR2 is YNNKEL in the germline V gene (reference sequence). Trimming took 3 bases from V and 5 from J; bases not matched to a gene: 4. There are 14 residues in the CDR3. The CDR3 protein is CASSHRGQGDTQYF. DNA of the CDR3: TGTGCCAGCAGCCACAGGGGGCAAGGAGATACGCAGTATTTT.

The chain uses TRBV2 and TRBJ1-6, with 8 bases lining up with TRBD1. CDR1 and CDR2 from the germline V gene are SNHLY and FYNNEI. V dropped 4 bases and J dropped 7; count of bases not matched to a gene: 6. This CDR3 is 15 amino acids long. CDR3 in amino acids: CASSADRVGNSPLHF. DNA for the CDR3: TGTGCCAGCAGTGCGGACAGGGTGGGGAATTCACCCCTCCACTTT.

This clonotype came up a few times. The V gene is TRBV20-1, the J gene TRBJ2-4; perhaps D is TRBD1 or TRBD2 (5 bases each). V shed 1 base and J shed 7 bases, with 11 bases lying between them. Germline V lookup: CDR1 DFQATT, CDR2 SNEGSKA (reference sequence). The CDR3 runs to 13 residues. CDR3 DNA: TGCAGTGCTAGAGGGGCAGGGACGAACATTCAGTACTTC. This encodes CSARGAGTNIQYF.

The table lists this clonotype with a few counts. The chain has TRBV28 and TRBJ1-6, with a tentative D call TRBD1 (5 bases). Looked up from germline, CDR1 is MDHEN and CDR2 is SYDVKM. Trimming left V 7 bases short and J 10 bases short, with 11 bases between. CDR3 size: 12 residues. The DNA of the CDR3 is TGTGCCAGCATGGGGGGAGGCTCACCCCTCCACTTT. This encodes CASMGGGSPLHF.

V and J are TRBV5-4 and TRBJ1-2, with 9 bases identical to TRBD1. The length of the CDR3 is 13 residues. With V trimmed by 3 bases and J by 8 bases, 5 bases remained unmatched. Germline CDR1 is SGHNT and CDR2 is YYREEE (reference sequence). The CDR3 reads CASSWTGEDGYTF. DNA for the CDR3: TGTGCCAGCAGCTGGACAGGGGAGGACGGCTACACCTTC.

This clonotype was found a few times. An end of the junction differs from the germline gene, which may be a read error. This chain connects TRBV7-7 to TRBJ1-1, with TRBD1 as a possible D gene (6 bases). CDR1 and CDR2 from the germline V gene are SSHAT and FNYEAQ (reference sequence). The CDR3 extends over 15 amino acids. CDR3 amino acids: CASSPIQGPETEAFF. CDR3 bases: TGTGCTAGCAGCCCGATACAGGGCCCGGAGACTGAAGCTTTCTTT.

Only a few counts were recorded for this clonotype. V gene TRBV20-1 combines with J gene TRBJ2-6; D is ambiguous. Between the trimmed V and J ends, which lost 5 bases and 0 bases, there was a span of 8 bases. The CDR3 consists of 14 residues. CDR1 DFQATT and CDR2 SNEGSKA come from the germline V gene (reference sequence). CDR3 sequence reads: CSAPLGSGANVLTF. DNA for the CDR3: TGCAGTGCTCCTCTGGGCTCTGGGGCCAACGTCCTGACTTTC.

This clonotype has more than one count but fewer than ten. This rearrangement joins TRBV12-3 or TRBV12-4 to TRBJ1-5; TRBD1 is a possible D gene (6 bases). CDR3 length: 13 amino acids. Trimming shortened V by 6 bases and J by 4 bases, and 10 bases separated the two germline ends. The CDR3 region is CASRDTGNQPQHF. The CDR3, as DNA: TGTGCCAGCAGAGACACAGGGAATCAGCCCCAGCATTTT.

This clonotype occurred a few times. V is TRBV7-9 and J is TRBJ1-1, with D unclear. This CDR3 spans 13 amino acids. Trimming left V 5 bases short and J 0 bases short, with 7 bases between. Germline loops: CDR1 SEHNR, CDR2 FQNEAQ (reference sequence). CDR3 sequence: CASSRQLNTEAFF. For the CDR3, the DNA is TGTGCCAGCAGCCGTCAACTGAACACTGAAGCTTTCTTT.

CDR3 loop: CASSLGSIKETQYF. CDR3 coding DNA: TGTGCCAGCAGCTTAGGGTCCATCAAAGAGACCCAGTACTTC. The chain combines TRBV7-2 with TRBJ2-5; D call uncertain. In germline, CDR1 is SGHTA, CDR2 FQGNSA. Trimming removed 1 base at V and 3 bases at J, with 9 bases between. This CDR3 is 14 amino acids long.

This clonotype was observed a handful of times. The chain links TRBV6-6 to TRBJ1-1; no clear D gene. The CDR3 covers 15 residues. In germline, CDR1 is MNHNY, CDR2 SVGAGI (reference sequence). Trimming pared 6 bases from V and 0 bases from J, leaving 14 bases between. Here the CDR3 DNA reads TGTGCCAGCAGCCCCGGTGGGCGTATGAACACTGAAGCTTTCTTT. Protein product: CASSPGGRMNTEAFF.